The 30 T cell receptor beta chains listed next were all sequenced from one sample in a study of cytomegalovirus exposure and HLA in healthy donors. Primers included in the PCR were 60 Vbeta and 13 Jbeta primers. Only in-frame clones appear in the TCRdb table, and some are missing; sequencing was by immunoSEQ multiplex PCR. The sample yields about 120,000 clones, over 60% seen once. The source material was PBMCs. Receptor source: a middle-aged woman in good health and CMV-seropositive.

This clone has a handful of counts. The gene calls are TRBV28 and TRBJ2-7; 8 positions agree with TRBD1. Per germline, CDR1 MDHEN and CDR2 SYDVKM. The CDR3 runs to 12 residues. Trimming removed 11 bases from V and 6 bases from J; junction bases left unmatched: 9. CDR3 coding DNA: TGTGCCGTCACAGGGGGAGGCCTCGAGCAGTACTTC. This encodes CAVTGGGLEQYF.

The chain links TRBV11-2 to TRBJ2-5; 8 bases agree with TRBD1. After removal of 5 bases from V and 5 bases from J, the junction contained 7 bases not matched to a gene. This CDR3 comprises 14 residues. Germline V CDR1 and CDR2: SGHAT, FQNNGV. The CDR3 bases are TGTGCCAGCAGCCCCCAGGGACAGGTGGAGACCCAGTACTTC. This gives the protein CASSPQGQVETQYF.

The chain has TRBV18 and TRBJ1-6; D may be TRBD1 (6 bases). Trimming pared 1 base from V and 9 bases from J, leaving 13 bases between. Germline-derived CDR1 and CDR2 are KGHSH and LQKENI. The CDR3 runs 15 residues. CDR3 sequence reads: CASSPRGQLGSPLHF. The CDR3 DNA reads TGTGCCAGCTCACCACGTGGACAGTTAGGTTCACCCCTCCACTTT.

The chain employs TRBV10-1 and TRBJ1-1; TRBD1 might be the D (5 bases). The germline V and J ends were trimmed by 6 bases and 1 base, with 9 bases remaining between them. Germline V gives CDR1 WNHNN, CDR2 SYGVQD (reference sequence). The CDR3 sequence is 13 residues long. CDR3 sequence reads: CASSPGQNTEAFF. The DNA for the CDR3 is TGCGCCAGCAGCCCTGGACAGAACACTGAAGCTTTCTTT.

The chain carries TRBV9 and TRBJ2-3; 9 positions agree with TRBD1. This CDR3 comprises 15 residues. Germline V gene sequence: CDR1 SGDLS, CDR2 YYNGEE. J lost 4 bases, V lost 4 bases, and 7 bases had no gene match. The CDR3 coding sequence is TGTGCCAGCAGCAATGGACAGGGGAGGGCAGATACGCAGTATTTT. Its translation is CASSNGQGRADTQYF.

As for this clone: The sample carries other DNA sequences with the same CDR3. V is TRBV2 and J is TRBJ1-5; D not resolved. The CDR3 consists of 15 residues. Trimming removed 5 bases from V and 0 bases from J, with 11 bases in between. CDR1 SNHLY and CDR2 FYNNEI come from the germline V gene. The CDR3 sequence: CASSRRGYSNQPQHF. In DNA form, the CDR3 reads TGTGCCAGCAGTCGCCGGGGATATAGCAATCAGCCCCAGCATTTT.

A word on this clone: One junction end does not reproduce the germline sequence, and a read error may be involved. The chain has TRBV19 and TRBJ2-7, with 7 bases lining up with TRBD2. From germline, CDR1 is LNHDA and CDR2 SQIVND (reference sequence). CDR3 length equals 16 residues. This CDR3 reads CASSTTGGGGSHEQYF. CDR3 nucleotide sequence: TGTGCCAGTAGTACAACTGGCGGGGGAGGCTCCCACGAGCAGTACTTC.

This chain links TRBV6-5 with TRBJ2-7; no reliable D call. V lost 2 bases and J lost 1, with 6 bases in between. CDR3 length: 13 amino acids. CDR1 is MNHEY, CDR2 SVGAGI, per germline. This CDR3 reads CASSYRVSYEQYF. The DNA of the CDR3 is TGTGCCAGCAGTTACAGAGTTTCCTACGAGCAGTACTTC.

The V and J genes are TRBV7-2 and TRBJ1-5; D ambiguous. Germline CDR1 and CDR2: SGHTA and FQGNSA. The CDR3 loop spans 13 amino acids. V was cut by 1 base and J by 4 bases, with 5 bases left in between. In nucleotides, the CDR3 is TGTGCCAGCAGCTTAGACTCAAATCAGCCCCAGCATTTT. Translating gives CASSLDSNQPQHF.

This clone came up a few times. The chain recombines TRBV5-6 with TRBJ2-5; D is perhaps TRBD1 (6 bases). Trimming took off 4 bases at V and 9 bases at J, with 22 bases between the two ends. CDR1 and CDR2 from the germline V gene are SGHDT and YYEEEE. The CDR3 runs to 15 residues. The DNA of the CDR3 is TGTGCCAGCAGCGCTAACTTCCGGGACACCGAGCCCCAGTACTTC. Its protein is CASSANFRDTEPQYF.

This clone came up once. V usage is TRBV11-2 and J usage is TRBJ2-2; TRBD2 aligns across 8 bases. With V trimmed by 2 bases and J by 4 bases, 6 bases remained unmatched. The CDR3 is made up of 16 amino acids. Germline V gene data show CDR1 as SGHAT and CDR2 as FQNNGV. The CDR3 sequence: CASSLRGGAGTGELFF. CDR3 DNA sequence: TGTGCCAGCAGCTTACGGGGGGGCGCGGGCACCGGGGAGCTGTTTTTT.

The chain is built from TRBV6-6 and TRBJ1-3; TRBD1 might be the D (5 bases). Germline-derived CDR1 and CDR2 are MNHNY and SVGAGI (reference sequence). Trimming took 6 bases from V and 4 from J, leaving 16 bases between them. CDR3 size: 15 residues. The DNA of the CDR3 is TGTGCCAGCAGACAACAGGTGGCGGGAGGAAACACCATATATTTT. Protein sequence: CASRQQVAGGNTIYF.

The V and J genes are TRBV7-3 and TRBJ2-2; a possible D gene is TRBD1 (6 bases). V was clipped by 8 bases and J by 3 bases, with 10 bases between them. Germline loops: CDR1 SGHTA, CDR2 FQGTGA. CDR3 length: 13 amino acids. Here the CDR3 DNA reads TGTGCCAGCTCCACAGGGTACACCGGGGAGCTGTTTTTT. Encoded protein: CASSTGYTGELFF.

This clone was seen a handful of times. The chain uses TRBV4-1 and TRBJ1-2; D unresolved. V was cut by 1 base and J by 4 bases, with 13 bases left in between. CDR3 length: 15 residues. CDR1 and CDR2 from the germline V gene are MGHRA and YSYEKL. The CDR3 is CASSQVGIQFYGYTF. The CDR3, as DNA: TGCGCCAGCAGCCAAGTCGGTATACAGTTCTATGGCTACACCTTC.

This sequence joins TRBV6-5 and TRBJ1-1; 7 nucleotides line up with TRBD1. Losses at the gene ends were 9 bases for V and 1 base for J; bases not matched to a gene: 5. The germline V gene encodes CDR1 MNHEY and CDR2 SVGAGI. CDR3 length: 13 amino acids. CDR3 nucleotides: TGTGCCAGTACACAGGGGAGGAACACTGAAGCTTTCTTT. It codes for CASTQGRNTEAFF.

The chain is built from TRBV7-6 and TRBJ2-3; 8 positions match TRBD2. Trimming at V came to 7 bases and at J to 1 base, leaving 16 bases not matched to a gene. Germline CDR1 SGHVS, CDR2 FNYEAQ. This CDR3 is 18 amino acids long. The CDR3 here is CASTSLGVGGRRTDTQYF. The CDR3 region has the DNA TGTGCCAGCACCTCCCTCGGTGTAGGCGGGAGGCGCACAGATACGCAGTATTTT.

The CDR3 DNA follows: TGCGCCAGCAGCTTGGGCGCTGCAGATACGCAGTATTTT. This gives the protein CASSLGAADTQYF. This chain joins TRBV5-1 and TRBJ2-3, with D unclear. Trimming removed 0 bases from V and 4 bases from J, with 6 bases in between. The CDR3 has 13 residues. CDR1 and CDR2 from the germline V gene are SGHRS and YFSETQ.

V usage is TRBV13 and J usage is TRBJ2-5; the D gene is possibly TRBD1 (5 bases). V shed 5 bases and J shed 2 bases, with 15 bases lying between them. This CDR3 has 15 amino acids. Germline CDR1 is PRHDT and CDR2 is FYEKMQ (reference sequence). CDR3 sequence: CASSPVDSLQETQYF. The CDR3 nucleotides read TGTGCCAGCAGCCCTGTCGACAGCCTACAAGAGACCCAGTACTTC.

This clone has just a few counts. V usage is TRBV2 and J usage is TRBJ1-5; 12 nucleotides agree with TRBD1. Germline CDR1 and CDR2: SNHLY and FYNNEI. The CDR3 runs 16 residues. The V and J ends lost 3 bases and 4 bases, in that order; junction bases with no gene match: 4. CDR3 amino acids: CASSDRGQGANQPQHF. CDR3 coding DNA: TGTGCCAGCAGTGATAGGGGACAGGGGGCGAATCAGCCCCAGCATTTT.

The V call is TRBV18, the J call TRBJ1-6; 8 nucleotides agree with TRBD1. There are 15 residues in the CDR3. V trimming: 3 bases; J trimming: 8 bases; junction bases outside the gene matches: 6. CDR1 and CDR2 (germline): KGHSH, LQKENI. CDR3 loop: CASSPGGQGDSPLHF. CDR3 sequence (DNA): TGTGCCAGCTCACCCGGCGGACAGGGTGATTCACCCCTCCACTTT. Together with reference TRBV18 and TRBJ1-6, the CDR3 gives the full variable domain: NAGVMQNPRHLVRRRGQEARLRCSPMKGHSHVYWYRQLPEEGLKFMVYLQKENIIDESGMPKERFSAEFPKEGPSILRIQQVVRGDSAAYFCASSPGGQGDSPLHFGNGTRLTVT.

Only one count was recorded for this clone. In DNA form, the CDR3 reads TGTGCCAGCTCACCAAAAGACACTTATAGCAATCAGCCCCAGCATTTT. Encoded protein: CASSPKDTYSNQPQHF. J is TRBJ1-5 and V is TRBV18; D remains ambiguous. V shed 2 bases and J shed 0 bases, with 11 bases lying between them. The CDR3 contains 16 residues. From germline, CDR1 is KGHSH and CDR2 LQKENI.

The gene calls are TRBV7-9 and TRBJ1-1; 9 positions agree with TRBD1. The CDR3 extends over 14 amino acids. The ends lost 7 bases at V and 8 bases at J; junction bases unmatched: 11. The germline V gene has CDR1 SEHNR and CDR2 FQNEAQ (reference sequence). This chain's CDR3 is CASKMTGGRGEAFF. CDR3 sequence (DNA): TGTGCCAGCAAAATGACAGGGGGTAGGGGGGAAGCTTTCTTT.

The chain employs TRBV6-5 and TRBJ2-5, with 8 nucleotides matching TRBD2. The J segment lost 5 bases and the V segment lost 2 bases, leaving 7 bases of the junction unmatched. The CDR3 has 15 amino acids. Germline loops: CDR1 MNHEY, CDR2 SVGAGI. This chain's CDR3 is CASSYSREGLETQYF. DNA for the CDR3: TGTGCCAGCAGTTACAGTCGGGAGGGCCTGGAGACCCAGTACTTC.

The chain employs TRBV6-1 and TRBJ1-4; D gene uncertain. Germline values: CDR1 MNHNS, CDR2 SASEGT. The CDR3 is made up of 12 amino acids. Trimming took off 3 bases at V and 5 bases at J, with 4 bases between the two ends. The CDR3 DNA reads TGTGCCAGCAGTGACTACAATGAAAAACTGTTTTTT. It encodes CASSDYNEKLFF.

This rearrangement joins TRBV7-9 to TRBJ2-1; 7 bases map to TRBD2. The CDR3 has 16 amino acids. The germline V gene encodes CDR1 SEHNR and CDR2 FQNEAQ (reference sequence). The V segment lost 5 bases and the J segment 5 bases; nucleotides outside the gene matches: 12. The CDR3: CASSQFGASGNNEQFF. The CDR3 nucleotides read TGTGCCAGCAGCCAATTCGGGGCTAGCGGAAACAATGAGCAGTTCTTC.

The chain recombines TRBV2 with TRBJ1-6; TRBD1 aligns across 7 bases. With V trimmed by 7 bases and J by 10 bases, 10 bases remained unmatched. This CDR3 is 14 amino acids long. CDR1 and CDR2 from the germline V gene are SNHLY and FYNNEI. The CDR3 DNA is TGTGCCAGCACCATCCTGGGACAGAGATCACCCCTCCACTTT. It is translated as CASTILGQRSPLHF.

V usage is TRBV27 and J usage is TRBJ1-2; D is perhaps TRBD1 (6 bases). V was shortened by 3 bases and J by 6 bases, with 8 bases between the two germline ends. Per the germline V gene, CDR1 is MNHEY and CDR2 is SMNVEV (reference sequence). This CDR3 spans 12 amino acids. The CDR3 coding sequence is TGTGCCAGCAGTTTGGCAGGGGATGGCTACACCTTC. It codes for CASSLAGDGYTF.

J is TRBJ2-1 and V is TRBV4-1, with 9 nucleotides matching TRBD2. The CDR3 covers 17 residues. Germline CDR1 and CDR2: MGHRA and YSYEKL. V shed 0 bases and J 2 bases; nucleotides not matched to a gene: 5. The CDR3 DNA sequence: TGCGCCAGCAGCCAAGAAGGAAGACTAGCGGCCTACAATGAGCAGTTCTTC. Translating it yields CASSQEGRLAAYNEQFF.

The chain recombines TRBV15 with TRBJ2-2; D not certain. With 5 bases removed from V and 4 bases from J, the gap between germline ends came to 8 bases. This CDR3 has 13 residues. Looked up from germline, CDR1 is LNHNV and CDR2 is YYDKDF (reference sequence). The CDR3 sequence: CATSSSSTGELFF. CDR3 nucleotide sequence: TGTGCCACCAGCTCCAGTTCCACCGGGGAGCTGTTTTTT.

The chain joins TRBV5-4 to TRBJ2-5; possibly TRBD1 for D (5 bases). The CDR3 loop spans 11 amino acids. Trimming took off 4 bases at V and 5 bases at J, with 6 bases between the two ends. The germline V gene encodes CDR1 SGHNT and CDR2 YYREEE (reference sequence). In nucleotides, the CDR3 is TGTGCCAGCAGCCCAGGGGAGACCCAGTACTTC. It codes for CASSPGETQYF. Complete variable domain (other parts from reference TRBV5-4 and TRBJ2-5): ETGVTQSPTHLIKTRGQQVTLRCSSQSGHNTVSWYQQALGQGPQFIFQYYREEENGRGNFPPRFSGLQFPNYSSELNVNALELDDSALYLCASSPGETQYFGPGTRLLVL.